This entry is about one T cell receptor (beta chain). CDR3 length: 16 residues. J gave up 4 bases and V 4 bases, and 8 bases lay outside the gene matches. CDR1 and CDR2 from the germline V gene are MNHEY and SMNVEV (reference sequence). Primers for the PCR totalled 60 Vbeta and 13 Jbeta. Measured with immunoSEQ multiplex PCR; TCRdb has only the in-frame clones, and not every one. The sample consists of 130,000 or so clones, over 70% of them appearing once. These data belong to a study of cytomegalovirus exposure and HLA in healthy donors. The chain recombines TRBV27 with TRBJ2-1, with 9 bases that match TRBD2. The clonotype was recovered from a man in his thirties or forties in good health and CMV-seronegative. The sequenced material came from PBMCs. CDR3 bases: TGTGCCAGCAGTTCCTCTAGCGGGGCGGTATACAATGAGCAGTTCTTC. Its protein is CASSSSSGAVYNEQFF.